This is a list of T cell receptor beta chains from one sample in a study of blood T cell repertoires in COVID-19. TCRdb's table, derived via immunoSEQ multiplex PCR, lists solely in-frame clones and lacks some. The sample carries about 280,000 clones, approximately 85% recorded once. Sequences were obtained from peripheral blood. The receptors were sampled from an older woman with acute or convalescent COVID-19. CDR3s include the opening cysteine and the closing phenylalanine or tryptophan. Fields, in order: D gene, J gene, CDR3 length, V gene, clone size, CDR3 DNA, CDR3 protein. The D gene is left open where the match is weak. Size values are once, few and many counts, or a class for expanded clones, and some rows have none.

>TRBD1|TRBJ1-2|16|TRBV27|once
TGTGCCAGCAGTTTCCGCGGACAGGGAGTTAACTATGGCTACACCTTC
CASSFRGQGVNYGYTF
>NA|TRBJ2-7|13|TRBV6-5|once
TGTGCCAGCACTCGGCAGGCCCCCTACGAGCAGTACTTC
CASTRQAPYEQYF
>NA|TRBJ2-2|15|TRBV7-6|NA
TGTGCCAGCAGCTCGATCCTAGAAGCCACCGGGGAGCTGTTTTTT
CASSSILEATGELFF
>NA|TRBJ1-2|14|TRBV7-3|NA
TGTGCCAGCAGCTCCGCGGGATCCTCGGAGGGCTACACCTTC
CASSSAGSSEGYTF
>NA|TRBJ1-4|16|TRBV9|NA
TGTGCCAGCAGCGTAGGGGCCTGGGCAACTAATGAAAAACTGTTTTTT
CASSVGAWATNEKLFF
>NA|TRBJ1-2|14|TRBV30|NA
TGTGCCTGGAAGGTCAACAGTGCTAACTATGGCTACACCTTC
CAWKVNSANYGYTF
>TRBD2|TRBJ2-2|15|TRBV2|NA
TGTGCCAGCGGCACGACTAGCGGGGGGACCGGGGAGCTGTTTTTT
CASGTTSGGTGELFF
>TRBD1|TRBJ1-1|15|TRBV4-1|NA
TGCGCCAGCAGCCAAGGGACAGGGAGACGGACTGAAGCTTTCTTT
CASSQGTGRRTEAFF
>NA|TRBJ2-7|15|TRBV19|NA
TGTGCCAGTAGTACCCGACGGGGGAGGTTCCACGAGCAGTACTTC
CASSTRRGRFHEQYF
>TRBD1|TRBJ1-3|15|TRBV5-1|once
TGCGCCAGCAGCCCGTGGGACAGGGGGTCTAACACCATATATTTT
CASSPWDRGSNTIYF
>NA|TRBJ1-2|13|TRBV6-5|NA
TGTGCCAGCTTAGAACCGCCTAACTATGGCTACACCTTC
CASLEPPNYGYTF
>NA|TRBJ2-2|15|TRBV5-4|NA
TGTGCCAGCAGCTTTCAGGGAAGGGTCACCGGGGAGCTGTTTTTT
CASSFQGRVTGELFF
>NA|TRBJ1-5|15|TRBV2|once
TGTGCCAGCAGCCGCGACAGATATAGCAATCAGCCCCAGCATTTT
CASSRDRYSNQPQHF
>TRBD1|TRBJ2-7|15|TRBV6-5|NA
TGTGCCAGCAGTTACTCGCGGACAGGCCCCTACGAGCAGTACTTC
CASSYSRTGPYEQYF
>TRBD1|TRBJ1-5|14|TRBV28|NA
TGTGCCAGCAGTTGGACAGGTGGAAATCAGCCCCAGCATTTT
CASSWTGGNQPQHF
>NA|TRBJ1-3|14|TRBV7-9|NA
TGTGCCAGCAGCCGTGCCAGCTCTGGAAACACCATATATTTT
CASSRASSGNTIYF
>TRBD1|TRBJ1-2|15|TRBV5-1|NA
TGCGCCAGCAGCCCCTCCGGGACAGGGTACTATGGCTACACCTTC
CASSPSGTGYYGYTF
>TRBD2|TRBJ2-4|15|TRBV3-1/TRBV3-2|NA
TGTGCCAGCAGCCGACTAGCGGGGGGCTTTGACATTCAGTACTTC
CASSRLAGGFDIQYF
>TRBD1|TRBJ1-5|14|TRBV5-5|NA
TGTGCCAGCAGCCTGGGACAGGATAATCAGCCCCAGCATTTT
CASSLGQDNQPQHF
>NA|TRBJ1-1|17|TRBV21-1|NA
TGTGCCAGCAGCTTACCGGGACAGGGACGAAGTAGAACTGAAGCTTTCTTT
CASSLPGQGRSRTEAFF
>NA|TRBJ1-2|15|TRBV6-6|NA
TGTGCCAGCAGTTACAGAATGTGGGCGGCGGGGGGCTACACCTTC
CASSYRMWAAGGYTF
>NA|TRBJ2-1|12|TRBV5-1|NA
TGCGCCAGCAGCCCGGGACTTAATGAGCAGTTCTTC
CASSPGLNEQFF